Following are 18 T cell receptor beta chains from one sample sequenced in a study of control samples from healthy donors and cancer patients. Clones were read by immunoSEQ multiplex PCR, and TCRdb kept only the in-frame ones, dropping some. The sample holds hundreds of thousands of clones, approximately 92% seen once. Sequencing was performed on PBMCs. The receptors stem from a man in his forties with head and neck cancer.

CDR3 nucleotide sequence: TGTGCCAGCAGTTTCCTAGACAGGGCGGGGGCAGAAGCTTTCTTT. Encoded protein: CASSFLDRAGAEAFF. V is TRBV28 and J is TRBJ1-1; TRBD1 matches at 7 bases. The CDR3 covers 15 residues. V lost 3 bases to trimming and J lost 8 bases; unmatched junction nucleotides: 12. CDR1 and CDR2 from the germline V gene are MDHEN and SYDVKM.

The rearrangement uses TRBV7-8 and TRBJ2-3; weak D call: TRBD1 (5 bases). Trimming removed 5 bases from V and 0 bases from J, with 6 bases in between. The CDR3 covers 13 residues. Germline CDR1 reads SGHVS; CDR2 reads FQNEAQ. The CDR3 nucleotides are TGTGCCAGCAGCAGGGGTAGCACAGATACGCAGTATTTT. This translates into CASSRGSTDTQYF.

V and J are TRBV11-3 and TRBJ1-1, with D unclear. This CDR3 region has 12 residues. Trimming removed 4 bases from V and 1 base from J, with 4 bases in between. CDR1 SGHNT and CDR2 YENEEA come from the germline V gene. The CDR3 DNA reads TGTGCCAGCAGCTGGGGGAACACTGAAGCTTTCTTT. This encodes CASSWGNTEAFF.

The chain is built from TRBV28 and TRBJ1-1; 7 nucleotides match TRBD1. Germline V gene data show CDR1 as MDHEN and CDR2 as SYDVKM. This CDR3 region has 14 residues. The trim removed 6 bases at V and 1 base at J, leaving 5 bases unmatched. DNA for the CDR3: TGTGCCAGCAGCCAGGGGGTACGGAACACTGAAGCTTTCTTT. Translating it yields CASSQGVRNTEAFF.

The rearrangement joins TRBV11-2 to TRBJ2-3, with a possible D match to TRBD2 (6 bases). Trimming cost V 1 base and J 0 bases, with 11 bases left between them. Germline CDR1 is SGHAT and CDR2 is FQNNGV. The CDR3 runs 16 residues. The CDR3 sequence: CASSLVGGTSTDTQYF. The CDR3 DNA follows: TGTGCCAGCAGCTTAGTTGGCGGGACTAGCACAGATACGCAGTATTTT.

This clone was found once. The chain is built from TRBV19 and TRBJ1-2; D not resolved. Germline V gene data show CDR1 as LNHDA and CDR2 as SQIVND (reference sequence). V was shortened by 0 bases and J by 5 bases, with 4 bases between the two germline ends. The CDR3 is 12 residues long. The CDR3 spells CASSIEEYGYTF. For the CDR3, the DNA is TGTGCCAGTAGTATAGAGGAATATGGCTACACCTTC.

This clone has just one count. CDR3 in amino acids: CASSIGRTGGYNQPQHF. The DNA of the CDR3 is TGTGCCAGTAGTATAGGTCGGACAGGGGGCTATAATCAGCCCCAGCATTTT. The chain is built from TRBV19 and TRBJ1-5; 11 positions agree with TRBD1. V was pared by 1 base and J by 4 bases, with 6 bases of the junction left unmatched. Germline CDR1 reads LNHDA; CDR2 reads SQIVND (reference sequence). The CDR3 is 17 residues long.

The chain is built from TRBV6-6 and TRBJ1-4, with 9 bases fitting TRBD1. The CDR3 consists of 13 residues. Germline V gives CDR1 MNHNY, CDR2 SVGAGI (reference sequence). J was trimmed by 8 bases and V by 7 bases; bases with no gene match: 5. The CDR3: CASTHGTGEKLFF. The CDR3 coding sequence is TGTGCCAGCACCCACGGGACAGGGGAAAAACTGTTTTTT.

This chain links TRBV28 with TRBJ2-7; TRBD1 agrees at 9 bases. V shed 6 bases, J shed 0 bases, and the junction held 3 bases outside the gene matches. CDR3 length equals 14 residues. Germline V gives CDR1 MDHEN, CDR2 SYDVKM. CDR3 DNA: TGTGCCAGCAGGGGGACAGGGATCTCCTACGAGCAGTACTTC. Its translation is CASRGTGISYEQYF.

The chain joins TRBV5-1 to TRBJ2-1; TRBD1 or TRBD2 may be the D gene (7 bases each). CDR1 and CDR2 from the germline V gene are SGHRS and YFSETQ. V was cut by 0 bases and J by 4 bases, with 26 bases left in between. This CDR3 spans 20 amino acids. The CDR3 DNA follows: TGCGCCAGCAGCTTGGCCCGGGACAGCATAGGCGGGAGAGGATACAATGAGCAGTTCTTC. This codes for CASSLARDSIGGRGYNEQFF.

This chain joins TRBV7-3 and TRBJ2-7; 8 positions agree with TRBD1. The germline gives CDR1 SGHTA, CDR2 FQGTGA. V trimming: 3 bases; J trimming: 2 bases; junction bases outside the gene matches: 6. The CDR3 has 15 amino acids. In DNA form, the CDR3 reads TGTGCCAGCAGCTTGACGACAGGGGATACCTACGAGCAGTACTTC. It is translated as CASSLTTGDTYEQYF.

This clone was recorded once. Here the CDR3 reads CASSASPSGGAYEQFF. The CDR3 DNA follows: TGTGCCAGCAGCGCATCCCCTAGCGGGGGGGCTTATGAGCAGTTCTTC. This chain connects TRBV9 to TRBJ2-1, with 12 positions matching TRBD2. J was trimmed by 8 bases and V by 3 bases; bases with no gene match: 9. Per the germline V gene, CDR1 is SGDLS and CDR2 is YYNGEE. The CDR3 has 16 residues.

The chain joins TRBV2 to TRBJ2-7; 13 bases agree with TRBD2. CDR1 SNHLY and CDR2 FYNNEI come from the germline V gene. The CDR3 has 20 residues. V shed 0 bases, J shed 0 bases, and the junction held 11 bases outside the gene matches. The CDR3 reads CASSEAPRTSGRTSSYEQYF. DNA for the CDR3: TGTGCCAGCAGTGAAGCACCACGGACTAGCGGGAGAACAAGCTCCTACGAGCAGTACTTC.

In DNA form, the CDR3 reads TGCAGCGCTCTCCCCGGGACAGGGTTTCTCACTGAAGCTTTCTTT. Its protein product is CSALPGTGFLTEAFF. The V and J genes are TRBV29-1 and TRBJ1-1; 9 bases match TRBD1. The V segment lost 7 bases and the J segment 4 bases; nucleotides outside the gene matches: 13. The CDR3 has 15 residues. CDR1 is SQVTM, CDR2 ANQGSEA, per germline.

The V and J genes are TRBV6-1 and TRBJ1-2; no definite D call. Germline lookup yields CDR1 MNHNS and CDR2 SASEGT. V was clipped by 1 base and J by 6 bases, with 12 bases between them. The CDR3 totals 14 residues. The CDR3, as DNA: TGTGCCAGCAGTGAAGGTATGGAATTGCATGGCTACACCTTC. Protein product: CASSEGMELHGYTF.

The V gene is TRBV4-3, the J gene TRBJ2-7, with no clear D. The length of the CDR3 is 13 residues. Germline lookup yields CDR1 LGHNA and CDR2 YSLEER. V shed 0 bases and J shed 12 bases, with 15 bases lying between them. Here the CDR3 reads CASSQDEQTNLYF. The DNA of the CDR3 is TGCGCCAGCAGCCAAGATGAACAGACAAATCTGTACTTC.

The chain employs TRBV9 and TRBJ1-1; the D gene is possibly TRBD1 (5 bases). This CDR3 region has 15 residues. The V and J ends lost 0 bases and 4 bases respectively, with 13 bases between them. Germline loops: CDR1 SGDLS, CDR2 YYNGEE. In nucleotides, the CDR3 is TGTGCCAGCAGCGTAGCAAGGGCAGGGTCCACTGAAGCTTTCTTT. It codes for CASSVARAGSTEAFF.

A single count supports this clone. The CDR3, as DNA: TGTGCCAGCAGTTTAGCTGGACTTGGCATCAATGAGCAGTTCTTC. This translates into CASSLAGLGINEQFF. V usage is TRBV28 and J usage is TRBJ2-1; a possible D gene is TRBD2 (5 bases). The germline V gene encodes CDR1 MDHEN and CDR2 SYDVKM. This CDR3 comprises 15 residues. Trimming removed 2 bases at V and 6 bases at J, with 14 bases between.